The next 10 T cell receptor beta chains were all read from a single sample in a study of CD8 T cells in ankylosing spondylitis. Each CDR3 protein is one row after TCRdb ran MiXCR on the 5' RACE reads. The sample lists approximately 240,000 distinct CDR3 sequences, 10% to 13% occurring once. The material sequenced was blood, either unsorted or a sorted T cell fraction (not recorded which). The receptors originated from a male donor with ankylosing spondylitis or in good health (not recorded which).

This clonotype was recorded at least ten times. The rearrangement links TRBV3-1 to TRBJ2-7; 9 bases match TRBD2. The length of the CDR3 is 18 residues. Trimming removed 1 base from V and 6 bases from J; junction bases left unmatched: 16. Looked up from germline, CDR1 is LGHDT and CDR2 is YNNKEL (reference sequence). CDR3 sequence reads: CASSQVFSRIAGVGEQYF. In nucleotides, the CDR3 is TGTGCCAGCAGCCAAGTTTTTTCGAGAATAGCGGGAGTAGGCGAGCAGTACTTC.

This clonotype was counted at least ten times. The chain has TRBV20-1 and TRBJ1-1; no clear D gene. Germline CDR1 DFQATT, CDR2 SNEGSKA (reference sequence). V lost 3 bases, J lost 3 bases, and 20 bases lay in between. The CDR3 contains 16 residues. In nucleotides, the CDR3 is TGCAGTGCTAGCGGCAGGTCTACCTGGTGGGACACTGAAGCTTTCTTT. Its translation: CSASGRSTWWDTEAFF.

With respect to this clonotype: This may be a read error, as it is one base from a much larger clone. The genes are TRBV6-7 and TRBJ2-3, with a tentative D call TRBD2 (5 bases). TRBV6-7 is designated an ORF whose function remains uncertain. CDR3 length: 18 amino acids. V was clipped by 4 bases and J by 2 bases, with 22 bases between them. CDR3: CASSWCVQVARNTDTQYF. The CDR3 DNA follows: TGTGCCAGCAGTTGGTGTGTGCAGGTAGCGCGGAACACAGATACGCAGTATTTT.

This clonotype was recorded many times. The chain carries TRBV12-3 or TRBV12-4 and TRBJ1-1; TRBD1 is a possible D gene (6 bases). This CDR3 is built from 16 residues. V was shortened by 5 bases and J by 1 base, with 17 bases between the two germline ends. The CDR3 DNA is TGTGCCAGCAGTACACCGGGGGGCGGGAGGAACACTGAAGCTTTCTTT. Its translation: CASSTPGGGRNTEAFF.

At least ten counts were recorded for this clonotype. V gene TRBV21-1 combines with J gene TRBJ2-5; no check of the table's D call, TRBD1, against the DNA was made. TRBV21-1 is described as a pseudogene. The CDR3 spans 14 residues. The CDR3 DNA follows: TGTGCCAGCAGCAAAGGGGGGGAGTTGGAGACCCAGTACTTC. It is translated as CASSKGGELETQYF.

This clonotype was observed at least ten times. V and J are TRBV3-1 and TRBJ2-3, with D perhaps assigned TRBD1 or TRBD2 (5 bases each). The CDR3 is 14 amino acids. CDR1 and CDR2 from the germline V gene are LGHDT and YNNKEL (reference sequence). The ends were cut back, 3 bases at V and 4 bases at J, with 11 bases in the middle. The CDR3 sequence: CASSHTRGSDTQYF. DNA for the CDR3: TGTGCCAGCAGCCATACCCGGGGCTCAGATACGCAGTATTTT.

The table lists this clonotype with a few counts. The chain combines TRBV7-2 with TRBJ2-7; D is uncertain. There are 14 residues in the CDR3. V gave up 2 bases and J gave up 0 bases, with 8 bases separating them. Germline V lookup: CDR1 SGHTA, CDR2 FQGNSA. CDR3 region: CASSLWADSYEQYF. The CDR3 DNA is TGTGCCAGCAGCTTATGGGCGGACTCCTACGAGCAGTACTTC. Combining the CDR3 with reference TRBV7-2 and TRBJ2-7 gives the whole variable domain GAGVSQSPSNKVTEKGKDVELRCDPISGHTALYWYRQSLGQGLEFLIYFQGNSAPDKSGLPSDRFSAERTGGSVSTLTIQRTQQEDSAVYLCASSLWADSYEQYFGPGTRLTVT.

This clonotype was found a few times. This chain links TRBV30 with TRBJ1-4; TRBD1 is a possible D gene (5 bases). This CDR3 has 15 residues. Germline assignment: CDR1 GTSNPN and CDR2 SVGIG (reference sequence). Trimming left V 0 bases short and J 1 base short, with 9 bases between. The CDR3 DNA sequence: TGTGCCTGGAGTGTTGGCCAGGGAACTAATGAAAAACTGTTTTTT. Translation gives CAWSVGQGTNEKLFF.

The sample holds many counts of this clonotype. This rearrangement joins TRBV12-5 to TRBJ2-1; 8 bases are a match to TRBD2. Germline V gene data show CDR1 as LGHNT and CDR2 as FRNRAP. The CDR3 extends over 16 amino acids. With 1 base clipped from V and 12 bases from J, the junction kept 14 bases outside the gene matches. The CDR3 DNA reads as TGTGCTAGTGGTTTGGACCCCGGGGTGAACGGGAGGGGGCAGTTCTTC. This encodes CASGLDPGVNGRGQFF.

This clonotype was seen at least ten times. The V and J genes are TRBV12-3 or TRBV12-4 and TRBJ1-1; weak D call: TRBD1 (6 bases). Trimming pared 8 bases from V and 4 bases from J, leaving 17 bases between. The CDR3 has 14 residues. The CDR3 protein is CASDRREGTTEAFF. CDR3 coding DNA: TGTGCCAGCGACAGGAGGGAAGGAACCACTGAAGCTTTCTTT.